This T cell receptor (beta chain) is from a study of CD8 T cells in Susac syndrome. Reverse transcription of 0.5 to 1 ug RNA was performed with random hexamers. TCRdb analysed the immunoSEQ multiplex PCR reads with MiXCR anew, one entry per CDR3 protein. Of under 200,000 distinct CDR3 sequences in the sample, around 95% were seen once. V dropped 0 bases and J dropped 0 bases, with 15 bases sitting between them. This CDR3 region has 16 residues. Germline V lookup: CDR1 DFQATT, CDR2 SNEGSKA (reference sequence). TCR beta sequencing covered blood CD8+ and CD4+ T cells. TEMRA cells were FACS-enriched, while CD8+ and CD4+ T cells were negatively isolated.

The V gene is TRBV20-1, the J gene TRBJ2-7; no clear D gene. The TCR sequence derives from a human donor in good health. The source material was CD4+ T cells from PBMCs. CDR3 protein: CSARDLRARSSYEQYF. CDR3 bases: TGCAGTGCTAGAGATCTTCGGGCACGAAGCTCCTACGAGCAGTACTTC.